Sequencing of this T cell receptor beta chain was carried out in a study of blood T cell repertoires in COVID-19. CDR1 and CDR2 from the germline V gene are LGHDT and YNNKEL (reference sequence). The V and J ends lost 5 bases and 4 bases, in that order; junction bases with no gene match: 11. The CDR3 totals 16 residues. Profiling relied on immunoSEQ multiplex PCR, and the TCRdb table lists in-frame clones only, not all of them. The sample records about 130,000 clones, about four fifths being singletons. The TCR comes from a man aged 40-49 years with active or convalescent COVID-19. The sequencing sample was made of peripheral blood. This chain connects TRBV3-1 (or the pseudogene TRBV3-2) to TRBJ1-3; 7 bases fit TRBD1. This CDR3 reads CASSVQGPAGGNTIYF. The CDR3 region has the DNA TGTGCCAGCAGCGTACAGGGGCCGGCGGGGGGAAACACCATATATTTT.